These T cell receptor beta chains were read from a single sample in a study of shared clonotypes between healthy human individuals. The table came from immunoSEQ multiplex PCR; TCRdb's copy has only in-frame clones and leaves some out. The sample has roughly 650,000 clones, about 97% seen once. Specimen: naive CD4+ T cells sorted from blood. The receptors were sampled from a woman aged 25 to 45 in good health. CDR3s include the opening cysteine and the closing phenylalanine or tryptophan. A D gene is named only where the DNA matches it firmly. Clone sizes are given selectively: once, few, many, or a class where the clone is expanded.

J gene,D gene,V gene,clone size,CDR3 protein,CDR3 DNA
TRBJ1-1,TRBD1,TRBV6-1,NA,CASSRLGRGHEAFF,TGTGCCAGCAGCCGTCTGGGCAGGGGGCATGAAGCTTTCTTT
TRBJ2-1,NA,TRBV4-1,once,CASSQNPTRGPSKLEQFF,TGCGCCAGCAGCCAAAACCCCACGCGGGGGCCCTCCAAGTTAGAGCAGTTCTTC
TRBJ2-7,TRBD2,TRBV7-9,NA,CASRPPGLATIYEQYF,TGTGCCAGCAGGCCTCCGGGACTAGCCACAATATACGAGCAGTACTTC
TRBJ2-3,NA,TRBV27,NA,CASSFVLGDTQYF,TGTGCCAGCAGTTTCGTCCTGGGTGATACGCAGTATTTT
TRBJ1-4,NA,TRBV28,NA,CASSLISRAATNEKLFF,TGTGCCAGCAGTTTGATATCCAGGGCTGCAACTAATGAAAAACTGTTTTTT
TRBJ1-1,NA,TRBV19,NA,CASRLNTEAFF,TGTGCCAGTAGACTCAACACTGAAGCTTTCTTT
TRBJ1-2,NA,TRBV19,NA,CASSTEPDKVYGYTF,TGTGCCAGTAGTACGGAACCAGACAAAGTCTATGGCTACACCTTC
TRBJ2-3,TRBD1,TRBV5-1,NA,CASSFLGQGAWADTQYF,TGCGCCAGCAGCTTTCTAGGACAGGGGGCTTGGGCAGATACGCAGTATTTT
TRBJ2-1,NA,TRBV11-2,NA,CASSLSSAGWQFF,TGTGCCAGCAGCTTATCTAGTGCGGGGTGGCAGTTCTTC
TRBJ1-5,TRBD1,TRBV9,NA,CASSVGGDRVNQPQHF,TGTGCCAGCAGCGTAGGTGGGGACAGGGTCAATCAGCCCCAGCATTTT
TRBJ2-1,TRBD2,TRBV10-3,NA,CAISNSGSVGEQFF,TGTGCCATCAGTAATAGCGGGAGTGTGGGTGAGCAGTTCTTC
TRBJ1-2,NA,TRBV15,NA,CATSRTGYGYTF,TGTGCCACCAGCAGGACAGGTTATGGCTACACCTTC
TRBJ2-5,TRBD1,TRBV5-1,NA,CASSLGDRVQETQYF,TGCGCCAGCAGCTTGGGGGACAGGGTACAAGAGACCCAGTACTTC
TRBJ2-5,NA,TRBV28,NA,CASSLLSGIQETQYF,TGTGCCAGCAGTTTATTGTCGGGGATCCAAGAGACCCAGTACTTC
TRBJ1-1,TRBD1,TRBV11-2,NA,CASTRRGQGETEAFF,TGTGCCAGCACCCGCAGGGGACAGGGGGAAACTGAAGCTTTCTTT
TRBJ1-1,NA,TRBV7-3,NA,CASSLTLDTEAFF,TGTGCCAGCAGCTTAACGCTCGACACTGAAGCTTTCTTT
TRBJ2-7,NA,TRBV10-3,NA,CAISELGANWRYEQYF,TGTGCCATCAGTGAGCTGGGGGCAAACTGGCGCTACGAGCAGTACTTC
TRBJ2-5,NA,TRBV7-2,NA,CASSFSNQETQYF,TGTGCCAGCAGCTTCTCCAACCAAGAGACCCAGTACTTC
TRBJ2-3,NA,TRBV28,once,CASGDTQYF,TGTGCCAGCGGAGATACGCAGTATTTT
TRBJ1-4,NA,TRBV4-1,once,CASSQVQLATNEKLFF,TGCGCCAGCAGCCAAGTCCAGCTAGCAACTAATGAAAAACTGTTTTTT
TRBJ2-7,NA,TRBV28,NA,CASSSASTWGYEQYF,TGTGCCAGCAGTTCCGCGAGCACGTGGGGATACGAGCAGTACTTC
TRBJ1-2,NA,TRBV19,NA,CASSPTAFYGYTF,TGTGCCAGTAGTCCGACAGCTTTTTATGGCTACACCTTC